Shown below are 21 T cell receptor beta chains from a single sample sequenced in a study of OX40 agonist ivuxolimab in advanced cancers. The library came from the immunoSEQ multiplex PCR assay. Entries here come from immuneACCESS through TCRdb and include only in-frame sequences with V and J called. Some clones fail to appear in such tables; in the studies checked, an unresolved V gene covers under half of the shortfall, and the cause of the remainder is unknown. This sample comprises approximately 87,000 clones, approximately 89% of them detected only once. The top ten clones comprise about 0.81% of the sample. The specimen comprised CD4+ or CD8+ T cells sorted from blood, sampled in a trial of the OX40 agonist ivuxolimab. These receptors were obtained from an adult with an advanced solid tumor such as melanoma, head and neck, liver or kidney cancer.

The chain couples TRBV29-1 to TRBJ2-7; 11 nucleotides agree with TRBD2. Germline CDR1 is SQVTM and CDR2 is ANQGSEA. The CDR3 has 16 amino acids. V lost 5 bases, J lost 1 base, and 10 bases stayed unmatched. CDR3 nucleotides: TGCAGCGTTACCGGGACTAGCGGTTATAATTCCTACGAGCAGTACTTC. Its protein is CSVTGTSGYNSYEQYF.

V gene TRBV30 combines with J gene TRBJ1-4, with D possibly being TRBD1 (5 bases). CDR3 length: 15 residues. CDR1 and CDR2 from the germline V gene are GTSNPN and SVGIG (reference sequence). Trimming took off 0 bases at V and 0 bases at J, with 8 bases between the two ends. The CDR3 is CAWSVQGATNEKLFF. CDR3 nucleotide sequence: TGTGCCTGGAGTGTGCAGGGTGCAACTAATGAAAAACTGTTTTTT.

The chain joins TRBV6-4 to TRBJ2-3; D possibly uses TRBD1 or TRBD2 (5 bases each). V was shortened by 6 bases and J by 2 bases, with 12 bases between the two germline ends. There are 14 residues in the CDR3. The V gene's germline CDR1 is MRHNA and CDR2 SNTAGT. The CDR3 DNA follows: TGTGCCAGCAGCTGGGACGGAGTCACAGATACGCAGTATTTT. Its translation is CASSWDGVTDTQYF.

The CDR3 is CASSQKGTGGAFQYF. Here the CDR3 DNA reads TGTGCCAGCAGCCAAAAAGGGACAGGGGGCGCTTTCCAGTACTTC. The V and J genes are TRBV5-4 and TRBJ2-7, with 12 bases that match TRBD1. The V gene's germline CDR1 is SGHNT and CDR2 YYREEE (reference sequence). Losses at the gene ends were 4 bases for V and 10 bases for J; bases not matched to a gene: 12. The CDR3 runs 15 residues.

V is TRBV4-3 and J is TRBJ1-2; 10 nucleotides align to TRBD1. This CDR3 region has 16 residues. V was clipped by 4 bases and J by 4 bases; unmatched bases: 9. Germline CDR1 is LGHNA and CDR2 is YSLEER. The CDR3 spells CASSRAGTGAAYGYTF. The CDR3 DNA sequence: TGCGCCAGCAGCCGTGCCGGGACAGGGGCCGCCTATGGCTACACCTTC.

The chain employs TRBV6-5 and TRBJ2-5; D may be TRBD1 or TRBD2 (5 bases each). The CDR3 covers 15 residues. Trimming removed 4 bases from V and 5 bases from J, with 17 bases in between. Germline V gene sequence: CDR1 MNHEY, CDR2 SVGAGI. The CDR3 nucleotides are TGTGCCAGCAGTTGGCGCTGGGGGTATCGGGAGACCCAGTACTTC. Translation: CASSWRWGYRETQYF.

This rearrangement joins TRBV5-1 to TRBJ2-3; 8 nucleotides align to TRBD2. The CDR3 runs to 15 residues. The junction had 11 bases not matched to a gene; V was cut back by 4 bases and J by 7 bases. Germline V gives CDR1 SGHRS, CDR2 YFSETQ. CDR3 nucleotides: TGCGCCAGCAGCCCTTCGGCGGGAGGCATGTATACGCAGTATTTT. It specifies CASSPSAGGMYTQYF. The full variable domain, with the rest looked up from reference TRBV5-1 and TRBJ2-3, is KAGVTQTPRYLIKTRGQQVTLSCSPISGHRSVSWYQQTPGQGLQFLFEYFSETQRNKGNFPGRFSGRQFSNSRSEMNVSTLELGDSALYLCASSPSAGGMYTQYFGPGTRLTVL.

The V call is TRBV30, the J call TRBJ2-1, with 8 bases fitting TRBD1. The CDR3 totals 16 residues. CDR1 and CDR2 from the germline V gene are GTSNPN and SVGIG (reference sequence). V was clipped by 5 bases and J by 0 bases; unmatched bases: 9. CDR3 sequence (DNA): TGTGCCTGGGCCTCCAAAGACAGGGGCTCCTACAATGAGCAGTTCTTC. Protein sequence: CAWASKDRGSYNEQFF.

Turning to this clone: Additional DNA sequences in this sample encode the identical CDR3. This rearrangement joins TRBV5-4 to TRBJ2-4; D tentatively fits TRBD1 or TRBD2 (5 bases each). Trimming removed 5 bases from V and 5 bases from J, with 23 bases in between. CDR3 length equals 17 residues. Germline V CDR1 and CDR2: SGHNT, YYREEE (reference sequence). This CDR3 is CASSTGPGSGPQNIQYF. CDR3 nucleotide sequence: TGTGCCAGCAGTACAGGCCCGGGATCCGGGCCCCAAAACATTCAGTACTTC.

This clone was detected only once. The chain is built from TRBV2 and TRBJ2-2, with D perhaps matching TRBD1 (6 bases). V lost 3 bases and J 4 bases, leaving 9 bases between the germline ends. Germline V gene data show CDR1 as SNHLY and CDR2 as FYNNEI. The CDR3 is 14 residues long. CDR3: CASSDTGFTGELFF. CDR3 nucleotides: TGTGCCAGCAGTGATACAGGGTTCACCGGGGAGCTGTTTTTT.

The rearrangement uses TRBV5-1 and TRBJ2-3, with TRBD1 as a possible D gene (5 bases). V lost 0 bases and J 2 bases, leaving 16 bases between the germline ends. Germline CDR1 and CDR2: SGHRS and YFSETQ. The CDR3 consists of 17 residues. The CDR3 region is CASSLASRQRITDTQYF. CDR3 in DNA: TGCGCCAGCAGCTTGGCGTCTCGACAGCGAATCACAGATACGCAGTATTTT.

The CDR3 DNA reads TGTGCCAGTAGCACATCGCGAGCCGGACTAGTTGGCACAGATACGCAGTATTTT. It translates to CASSTSRAGLVGTDTQYF. The chain couples TRBV19 to TRBJ2-3; TRBD2 aligns across 7 bases. The CDR3 spans 18 residues. CDR1 is LNHDA and CDR2 is SQIVND in the germline V gene (reference sequence). V shed 6 bases and J 1 base; nucleotides not matched to a gene: 16.

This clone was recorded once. The CDR3 reads CASSLFRDSNEQFF. CDR3 nucleotide sequence: TGTGCCAGCAGCCTTTTCAGGGACTCCAATGAGCAGTTCTTC. This chain links TRBV2 with TRBJ2-1; TRBD2 is a possible D gene (6 bases). The CDR3 consists of 14 residues. The ends were cut back, 6 bases at V and 6 bases at J, with 15 bases in the middle. Germline V gene data show CDR1 as SNHLY and CDR2 as FYNNEI.

CDR3 sequence: CASSALGGSYEQYF. As DNA, the CDR3 is TGCGCCAGCAGCGCCTTAGGCGGGAGCTACGAGCAGTACTTC. This sequence joins TRBV4-1 and TRBJ2-7, with 7 bases matching TRBD2. Losses at the gene ends were 5 bases for V and 3 bases for J; bases not matched to a gene: 7. The germline V gene encodes CDR1 MGHRA and CDR2 YSYEKL. The CDR3 is 14 residues long.

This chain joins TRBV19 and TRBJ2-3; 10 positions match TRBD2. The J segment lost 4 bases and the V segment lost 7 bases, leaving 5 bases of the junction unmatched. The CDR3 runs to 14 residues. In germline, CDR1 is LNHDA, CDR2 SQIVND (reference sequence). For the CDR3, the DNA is TGTGCCAGTAATCTAGCGGGAGTAGCAGATACGCAGTATTTT. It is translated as CASNLAGVADTQYF.

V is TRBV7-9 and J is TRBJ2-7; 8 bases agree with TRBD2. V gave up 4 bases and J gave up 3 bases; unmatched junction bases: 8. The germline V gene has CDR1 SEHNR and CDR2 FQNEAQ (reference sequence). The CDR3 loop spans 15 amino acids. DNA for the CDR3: TGTGCCAGCAGCTATTTTACCGGGACTAGCTACGAGCAGTACTTC. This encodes CASSYFTGTSYEQYF.

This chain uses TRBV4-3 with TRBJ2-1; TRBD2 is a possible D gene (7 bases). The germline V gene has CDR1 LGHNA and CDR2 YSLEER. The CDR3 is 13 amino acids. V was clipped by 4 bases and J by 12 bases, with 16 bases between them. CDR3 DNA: TGCGCCAGCAGCCTAAGGGGGGGACTGGTGCAGTTCTTC. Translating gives CASSLRGGLVQFF.

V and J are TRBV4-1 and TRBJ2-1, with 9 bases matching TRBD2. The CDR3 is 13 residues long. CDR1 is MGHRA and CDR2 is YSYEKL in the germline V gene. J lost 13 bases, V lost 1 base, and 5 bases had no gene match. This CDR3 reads CASSQGTSEPQFF. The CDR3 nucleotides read TGCGCCAGCAGCCAAGGGACTAGCGAACCCCAGTTCTTC.

As DNA, the CDR3 is TGTGCCATTGCGGCCAGGATCTCCTACGAGCAGTACTTC. It specifies CAIAARISYEQYF. V is TRBV10-3 and J is TRBJ2-7; D gene uncertain. V was pared by 9 bases and J by 0 bases, with 12 bases between. The CDR3 is 13 amino acids. Per germline, CDR1 ENHRY and CDR2 SYGVKD.

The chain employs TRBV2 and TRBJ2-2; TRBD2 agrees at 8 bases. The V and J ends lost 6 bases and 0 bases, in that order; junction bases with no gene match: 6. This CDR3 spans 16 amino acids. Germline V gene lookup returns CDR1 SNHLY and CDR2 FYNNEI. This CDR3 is CASRSRGGSNTGELFF. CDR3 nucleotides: TGTGCCAGCAGATCCCGCGGGGGGTCGAACACCGGGGAGCTGTTTTTT.

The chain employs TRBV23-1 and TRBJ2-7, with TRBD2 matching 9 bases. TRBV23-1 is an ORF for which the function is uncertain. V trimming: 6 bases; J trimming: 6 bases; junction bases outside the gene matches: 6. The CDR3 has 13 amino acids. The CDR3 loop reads CASRRGLAREQYF. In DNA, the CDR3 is TGCGCCAGCAGACGGGGACTAGCCCGCGAGCAGTACTTC.